The 26 T cell receptor beta chains presented below share a single source sample, sequenced in a study of T cells in Graves' hyperthyroidism and ophthalmopathy. It was RNA transcripts that yielded the amplified TCR beta CDR3 regions. Carried out on the TCR CDR3, a first-round RT-PCR used the HTBI primer set. TCRdb ran MiXCR on the multiplex PCR reads and lists one entry per CDR3 protein. The sample contains fewer than 450,000 distinct CDR3 sequences, about 18% of which appear only once. The sample taken for sequencing was blood. The receptors were gathered from a woman aged 30 to 39 with Graves' hyperthyroidism that later progressed to Graves' ophthalmopathy.

The table lists this clonotype with many counts. V and J are TRBV5-1 and TRBJ2-1; D is possibly TRBD2 (6 bases). The CDR3 contains 16 residues. Between the trimmed V and J ends, which lost 3 bases and 4 bases, there was a span of 17 bases. The germline gives CDR1 SGHRS, CDR2 YFSETQ. CDR3 in amino acids: CASSSLTGVGYNEQFF. CDR3 nucleotides: TGCGCCAGCAGCTCGTTAACGGGAGTCGGTTACAATGAGCAGTTCTTC. The whole variable domain, filled in from reference TRBV5-1 and TRBJ2-1, reads KAGVTQTPRYLIKTRGQQVTLSCSPISGHRSVSWYQQTPGQGLQFLFEYFSETQRNKGNFPGRFSGRQFSNSRSEMNVSTLELGDSALYLCASSSLTGVGYNEQFFGPGTRLTVL.

The chain employs TRBV6-1 and TRBJ2-7, with 7 bases matching TRBD2. V lost 3 bases and J lost 2; bases outside the gene matches: 4. Germline V gives CDR1 MNHNS, CDR2 SASEGT. The CDR3 totals 14 residues. In DNA form, the CDR3 reads TGTGCCAGCAGTGACGGGGGGAACACCTACGAGCAGTACTTC. This codes for CASSDGGNTYEQYF.

Many counts were recorded for this clonotype. The chain links TRBV6-1 to TRBJ1-2, with 10 bases fitting TRBD1. Unmatched junction bases numbered 12, after V lost 0 bases and J lost 8 bases. CDR3 length equals 17 residues. Germline CDR1 and CDR2: MNHNS and SASEGT. The CDR3 DNA follows: TGTGCCAGCAGTGAAGCGCATGTTCGGACAGGGGGAAGAGGCTACACCTTC. It is translated as CASSEAHVRTGGRGYTF.

This clonotype has at least ten counts. The chain joins TRBV27 to TRBJ2-6; perhaps TRBD2 as D (6 bases). The germline gives CDR1 MNHEY, CDR2 SMNVEV (reference sequence). The V end lost 8 bases, the J end lost 0 bases, and 20 bases lay between the germline ends. CDR3 size: 18 residues. The CDR3 nucleotides are TGTGCCAGCCCAAATCCCGGGACTGTAGGCTCTGGGGCCAACGTCCTGACTTTC. Protein product: CASPNPGTVGSGANVLTF.

This clonotype was seen ten or more times. The chain is built from TRBV12-3 or TRBV12-4 and TRBJ1-1; 10 bases fit TRBD1. This CDR3 spans 18 amino acids. The J segment lost 3 bases and the V segment lost 4 bases, leaving 14 bases of the junction unmatched. The CDR3 spells CASSSFGTGAEGDTEAFF. In nucleotides, the CDR3 is TGTGCCAGCAGTTCATTCGGGACAGGGGCGGAGGGGGACACTGAAGCTTTCTTT.

The J gene is TRBJ2-2, the V gene TRBV6-1; 8 bases line up with TRBD2. V lost 6 bases to trimming and J lost 6 bases; unmatched junction nucleotides: 9. This CDR3 has 15 amino acids. Germline V gives CDR1 MNHNS, CDR2 SASEGT. The CDR3 sequence is CASRIDLTSAGELFF. CDR3 DNA: TGTGCCAGCAGGATCGACCTGACTAGCGCCGGGGAGCTGTTTTTT.

This clonotype has ten or more counts. The chain couples TRBV12-3 or TRBV12-4 to TRBJ2-3, with 11 positions matching TRBD1. The J segment lost 4 bases and the V segment lost 6 bases, leaving 12 bases of the junction unmatched. This CDR3 is built from 17 residues. CDR3 amino acids: CASSPPRDRGLADTQYF. DNA of the CDR3: TGTGCCAGCAGCCCCCCTAGGGACAGGGGGTTGGCAGATACGCAGTATTTT.

This clonotype was observed many times. The chain is built from TRBV5-1 and TRBJ1-1, with 12 bases identical to TRBD1. The germline V gene encodes CDR1 SGHRS and CDR2 YFSETQ. This CDR3 contains 17 residues. The V and J ends lost 4 bases and 4 bases, in that order; junction bases with no gene match: 11. CDR3 amino acids: CASSLGTGGGRSTEAFF. The CDR3 DNA is TGCGCCAGCAGCCTTGGGACAGGGGGCGGAAGAAGCACTGAAGCTTTCTTT.

This clonotype occurred a few times. The chain recombines TRBV4-1 with TRBJ1-1; possibly TRBD1 for D (5 bases). V shed 1 base and J shed 3 bases, with 12 bases lying between them. CDR3 length equals 15 residues. CDR1 and CDR2 (germline): MGHRA, YSYEKL. CDR3 loop: CASSQVTGEYTEAFF. In nucleotides, the CDR3 is TGCGCCAGCAGCCAAGTTACAGGCGAGTACACTGAAGCTTTCTTT.

This clonotype was found a few times. V gene TRBV7-9 combines with J gene TRBJ2-1; a weak D match, TRBD2 (5 bases). The CDR3 length is 15 residues. Germline V gene data show CDR1 as SEHNR and CDR2 as FQNEAQ (reference sequence). V shed 5 bases and J shed 6 bases, with 17 bases lying between them. The CDR3, as DNA: TGTGCCAGCAGCCAAAGGCACAGAGAGGGCAATGAGCAGTTCTTC. This translates into CASSQRHREGNEQFF.

This sequence joins TRBV9 and TRBJ1-3; 8 bases align to TRBD1. From germline, CDR1 is SGDLS and CDR2 YYNGEE. V shed 5 bases, J shed 4 bases, and the junction held 14 bases outside the gene matches. The CDR3 spans 17 residues. Here the CDR3 DNA reads TGTGCCAGCAGTGGACAGGGTCCTCTGGTCGAAGGAAACACCATATATTTT. Translated: CASSGQGPLVEGNTIYF. The full variable domain, its missing parts supplied by reference TRBV9 and TRBJ1-3, is DSGVTQTPKHLITATGQRVTLRCSPRSGDLSVYWYQQSLDQGLQFLIQYYNGEERAKGNILERFSAQQFPDLHSELNLSSLELGDSALYFCASSGQGPLVEGNTIYFGEGSWLTVV.

This clonotype has a handful of counts. The chain links TRBV20-1 to TRBJ2-3, with D possibly TRBD2 on 6 matching bases. The CDR3 consists of 17 residues. Germline V lookup: CDR1 DFQATT, CDR2 SNEGSKA (reference sequence). The V end lost 4 bases, the J end lost 4 bases, and 24 bases lay between the germline ends. The CDR3 is CSANYQDPRTGADTQYF. The DNA of the CDR3 is TGCAGTGCTAACTACCAGGACCCACGTACGGGAGCAGATACGCAGTATTTT.

This clonotype has a count of ten or more. The chain carries TRBV5-6 and TRBJ1-5; TRBD1 is a possible D gene (5 bases). This CDR3 contains 16 residues. Germline V gives CDR1 SGHDT, CDR2 YYEEEE. The germline V and J ends were trimmed by 4 bases and 6 bases, with 20 bases remaining between them. CDR3 protein: CASSPGGPDSFQPQHF. CDR3 DNA sequence: TGTGCCAGCAGCCCTGGGGGACCAGACTCCTTTCAGCCCCAGCATTTT.

This clonotype was found many times. V and J are TRBV5-1 and TRBJ2-1, with unresolved D. Germline CDR1 reads SGHRS; CDR2 reads YFSETQ. The CDR3 loop spans 15 amino acids. V was shortened by 2 bases and J by 0 bases, with 9 bases between the two germline ends. CDR3: CASSFSASSYNEQFF. In DNA form, the CDR3 reads TGCGCCAGCAGCTTTTCCGCGAGCTCCTACAATGAGCAGTTCTTC.

CDR3 loop: CASSEGQETNQPQHF. The CDR3 DNA reads TGTGCCAGCAGTGAGGGGCAGGAGACAAATCAGCCCCAGCATTTT. The rearrangement links TRBV25-1 to TRBJ1-5; D might be TRBD1 (5 bases). The V end lost 3 bases, the J end lost 4 bases, and 13 bases lay between the germline ends. This CDR3 has 15 residues. From germline, CDR1 is MGHDK and CDR2 SYGVNS. Looking up the rest from reference TRBV25-1 and TRBJ1-5 gives the full variable domain: EADIYQTPRYLVIGTGKKITLECSQTMGHDKMYWYQQDPGMELHLIHYSYGVNSTEKGDLSSESTVSRIRTEHFPLTLESARPSHTSQYLCASSEGQETNQPQHFGDGTRLSIL.

The chain links TRBV7-2 to TRBJ2-1; D perhaps matches TRBD1 (6 bases). In germline, CDR1 is SGHTA, CDR2 FQGNSA. CDR3 length equals 15 residues. Trimming pared 1 base from V and 7 bases from J, leaving 14 bases between. The CDR3 bases are TGTGCCAGCAGCTTAGTTCCAGGGGCCTGGAATGAGCAGTTCTTC. Translation gives CASSLVPGAWNEQFF.

This clonotype was seen many times. The chain has TRBV11-3 and TRBJ2-7; D gene unclear. Per germline, CDR1 SGHNT and CDR2 YENEEA. V was cut by 0 bases and J by 0 bases, with 6 bases left in between. This CDR3 comprises 14 residues. The CDR3 sequence: CASSLDYSSYEQYF. CDR3 sequence (DNA): TGTGCCAGCAGCTTAGACTATAGCTCCTACGAGCAGTACTTC. The entire variable domain, with the rest obtained from reference TRBV11-3 and TRBJ2-7, is as follows: EAGVVQSPRYKIIEKKQPVAFWCNPISGHNTLYWYLQNLGQGPELLIRYENEEAVDDSQLPKDRFSAERLKGVDSTLKIQPAELGDSAVYLCASSLDYSSYEQYFGPGTRLTVT.

This clonotype was picked up a small number of times. The genes are TRBV2 and TRBJ2-3; D is uncertain. The CDR3 has 12 amino acids. Trimming removed 7 bases from V and 3 bases from J, with 8 bases in between. The germline gives CDR1 SNHLY, CDR2 FYNNEI. The CDR3 DNA reads TGTGCCAGCAAAAGGGTTACAGATACGCAGTATTTT. Amino acids: CASKRVTDTQYF.

This clonotype was picked up a small number of times. The V call is TRBV5-1, the J call TRBJ1-2; the match to TRBD1 covers 9 bases. Per the germline V gene, CDR1 is SGHRS and CDR2 is YFSETQ. Unmatched junction bases numbered 9, after V lost 4 bases and J lost 8 bases. The CDR3 sequence is 14 residues long. In DNA form, the CDR3 reads TGCGCCAGCAGCCCAGAACAGGGGGCGAAGGGCTACACCTTC. It codes for CASSPEQGAKGYTF. Full variable domain (remainder filled in from reference TRBV5-1 and TRBJ1-2): KAGVTQTPRYLIKTRGQQVTLSCSPISGHRSVSWYQQTPGQGLQFLFEYFSETQRNKGNFPGRFSGRQFSNSRSEMNVSTLELGDSALYLCASSPEQGAKGYTFGSGTRLTVV.

The chain has TRBV19 and TRBJ1-2, with D possibly being TRBD1 (5 bases). The CDR3 has 17 amino acids. Germline V gene lookup returns CDR1 LNHDA and CDR2 SQIVND (reference sequence). Trimming pared 4 bases from V and 5 bases from J, leaving 23 bases between. CDR3 loop: CASSTPRISGTAYGYTF. Here the CDR3 DNA reads TGTGCCAGTAGTACCCCCCGAATTTCCGGGACCGCTTATGGCTACACCTTC.

This clonotype was observed many times. This chain joins TRBV27 and TRBJ2-3; D perhaps matches TRBD1 (6 bases). Germline V gene lookup returns CDR1 MNHEY and CDR2 SMNVEV (reference sequence). With 4 bases removed from V and 6 bases from J, the gap between germline ends came to 20 bases. This CDR3 is 16 amino acids long. CDR3 sequence reads: CASSSHYREGSDTQYF. The CDR3 bases are TGTGCCAGCAGTTCACATTACAGGGAAGGTTCGGATACGCAGTATTTT.

There are many counts of this clonotype. V gene TRBV12-5 combines with J gene TRBJ1-1; 9 positions match TRBD1. The CDR3 loop spans 13 amino acids. The germline CDR1 and CDR2 sequences are LGHNT and FRNRAP. Losses at the gene ends were 7 bases for V and 4 bases for J; bases not matched to a gene: 4. CDR3 nucleotide sequence: TGTGCTAGTGCCATGACAGGGGGCACTGAAGCTTTCTTT. This translates into CASAMTGGTEAFF.

The CDR3 nucleotides are TGCGCCAGCAGTAGAACTTCTCAAGAGACCCAGTACTTC. Its protein is CASSRTSQETQYF. The chain couples TRBV10-2 to TRBJ2-5; D gene ambiguous. CDR1 WSHSY and CDR2 SAAADI come from the germline V gene. This CDR3 region has 13 residues. The germline V and J ends were trimmed by 5 bases and 2 bases, with 9 bases remaining between them.

This clonotype was counted a few times. The rearrangement joins TRBV4-1 to TRBJ1-2, with 10 bases lining up with TRBD1. The junction had 4 bases not matched to a gene; V was cut back by 8 bases and J by 4 bases. The CDR3 runs to 13 residues. Germline CDR1 is MGHRA and CDR2 is YSYEKL. The CDR3 region is CASRRTGGYGYTF. In DNA form, the CDR3 reads TGCGCCAGCCGGAGGACAGGGGGCTATGGCTACACCTTC.

The chain carries TRBV7-9 and TRBJ2-7, with TRBD2 matching 7 bases. V dropped 5 bases and J dropped 2; count of bases not matched to a gene: 6. Germline CDR1 and CDR2: SEHNR and FQNEAQ (reference sequence). This CDR3 comprises 14 residues. CDR3 in DNA: TGTGCCAGCAGCGAAGGACTAGTTCCCTACGAGCAGTACTTC. Translating gives CASSEGLVPYEQYF.

The J gene is TRBJ2-1, the V gene TRBV29-1; 7 nucleotides agree with TRBD1. V was pared by 4 bases and J by 0 bases, with 9 bases of the junction left unmatched. CDR3 size: 16 residues. CDR1 and CDR2 (germline): SQVTM, ANQGSEA. The CDR3 DNA reads TGCAGCGTTGTGGACGGGGACAGCAGCTCCTACAATGAGCAGTTCTTC. Protein: CSVVDGDSSSYNEQFF.